These T cell receptor beta chains were read from a single sample in a study of cytomegalovirus exposure and HLA in healthy donors. Repertoires were generated with immunoSEQ multiplex PCR, while TCRdb's copy carries only in-frame clones and drops some. The sample has 68,000 or so clones, and its top ten clones hold 6.5% to 8.5%. Sequenced material: PBMCs. The receptors stem from a female donor in good health and CMV-seropositive. Each CDR3 is given with its conserved first and last residue. The D gene is left open where the match is weak.

CDR3 protein	D gene	V gene	J gene
CASSELGQANQPQHF	TRBD1	TRBV2	TRBJ1-5
CATSRILGEGTEAFF	NA	TRBV15	TRBJ1-1
CASSLTASVPREQFF	NA	TRBV5-4	TRBJ2-1
CASSQGLLAYEQYF	NA	TRBV4-1	TRBJ2-7
CASSPGLGEKLFF	NA	TRBV14	TRBJ1-4
CASSEGTAGGWESGYTF	TRBD1	TRBV28	TRBJ1-2
CASSYTSYNEQFF	NA	TRBV6-5	TRBJ2-1
CAISQRSTDTEAFF	NA	TRBV10-3	TRBJ1-1
CASSPSSGGHQPQHF	NA	TRBV7-9	TRBJ1-5
CSVSGLAGVSGANVLTF	TRBD2	TRBV29-1	TRBJ2-6
CASSPLPSRANYGYTF	NA	TRBV6-6	TRBJ1-2
CASSLARGGNEQFF	TRBD2	TRBV7-2	TRBJ2-1
CASSLSPTGPQETQYF	NA	TRBV7-9	TRBJ2-5
CASGGGTLAGNTIYF	NA	TRBV2	TRBJ1-3
CASSLGAGGTGNTIYF	TRBD1	TRBV7-2	TRBJ1-3
CASSINPPYTEAFF	NA	TRBV19	TRBJ1-1
CASSPLLGNYEQYF	NA	TRBV7-2	TRBJ2-7
CASSVGQGRINEQFF	TRBD1	TRBV9	TRBJ2-1
CSGTTSGEPYEQYF	TRBD2	TRBV29-1	TRBJ2-7
CASSARVAGGPDTQYF	TRBD2	TRBV9	TRBJ2-3
CASRAQGTGGYEQYF	TRBD1	TRBV6-1	TRBJ2-7
CAWAAGLASYNEQFF	TRBD2	TRBV30	TRBJ2-1
CAWRSGSGSTDTQYF	TRBD2	TRBV30	TRBJ2-3
CASSPTSWNTGELFF	NA	TRBV28	TRBJ2-2
CASSPPDRVSGNTIYF	TRBD1	TRBV18	TRBJ1-3
CASSSRDRAEQYF	TRBD1	TRBV5-6	TRBJ2-7
CASRHSGRFPNEQFF	TRBD2	TRBV27	TRBJ2-1
CASSEGLRGGETQYF	NA	TRBV25-1	TRBJ2-5
CASSFGGNGYTF	NA	TRBV13	TRBJ1-2
CASSQDPAREKLFF	NA	TRBV4-1	TRBJ1-4
CASSQGGGKGVRHIQYF	NA	TRBV14	TRBJ2-4